The TCR beta chain under discussion was sequenced for a study of T-cell reconstitution after alpha-beta-depleted transplantation in children. Regarding the study as a whole: The origin of high day-60 TCRbeta diversity in some patients lay in surviving recipient T cells and thymic progenitors.

This clonotype was detected many times. Its antigen remains unknown. CDR3 length: 15 residues. The V end was cut by 2 bases, the J end by 2 bases, with 9 bases between. Germline values: CDR1 SGHTA, CDR2 FQGNSA. The authors prepared the TCRbeta library with unique molecular identifiers. TCRdb re-called the PCR reads through MiXCR, storing one row per CDR3 protein. The table shows about 290,000 distinct CDR3 sequences, with over 9% occurring only once. The clonotype originates from a boy less than two years old with acute myeloid leukemia, due to receive a stem cell transplant. Sequenced material: PBMCs, taken before TCRalphabeta/CD19-depleted stem cell transplant. The V and J genes are TRBV7-2 and TRBJ2-2; D call uncertain. For the CDR3, the DNA is TGTGCCAGCAGCTTACGAAGCACCAACACCGGGGAGCTGTTTTTT. Protein sequence: CASSLRSTNTGELFF.